This paragraph covers one T cell receptor (beta chain) sequence. The CDR3 totals 14 residues. Per germline, CDR1 KGHSH and CDR2 LQKENI. The V and J ends lost 0 bases and 2 bases respectively, with 5 bases between them. This sample is part of a study of blood T cell repertoires in COVID-19. Overall study context: T cells, B-cell-depleted T cells, or PBMCs supplied cDNA or gDNA.

Under the authors' procedure: It was from reference gene primer amplification that nucleated cell counts were estimated. Libraries were prepared by immunoSEQ multiplex PCR; TCRdb keeps only in-frame clonotypes and omits some of them. V and J calls and clone size come straight from that table; D and trimming were deduced from the DNA. The sample lists 65,000 to 95,000 clones, roughly nine tenths occurring once. Sequenced: peripheral blood. The chain has TRBV18 and TRBJ1-5; D unresolved. The origin of this receptor is a man aged 25 to 40 with acute or convalescent COVID-19. CDR3 in amino acids: CASSPPGGNQPQHF. DNA for the CDR3: TGTGCCAGCTCACCACCCGGGGGCAATCAGCCCCAGCATTTT.